This TCR beta chain came from a study of T-cell reconstitution after alpha-beta-depleted transplantation in children. Overall study findings and caveats: It was surviving recipient T cells and thymic progenitors that gave some patients high TCRbeta diversity at day 60. Diversity and T-cell counts at one year after transplant derived mostly from new T cells. Reports say that about two months after transplant, the alpha-beta T cells came out of several hundred graft clones that had expanded.

Germline V gene data show CDR1 as SGHAT and CDR2 as FQNNGV. CDR3 length equals 15 residues. V lost 0 bases and J 4 bases, leaving 11 bases between the germline ends. Preparation of the TCRbeta library was carried out with unique molecular identifiers. TCRdb called the PCR reads again in MiXCR, with one record for every CDR3 protein. The sample carries fewer than 500,000 distinct CDR3 sequences, about 40% recorded once. Regarding this clonotype: Its cognate antigen is unknown. Since a much larger clone is just one base distant, this may be a read error.

The sample in question was PBMCs, obtained before TCRalphabeta/CD19-depleted stem cell transplant. The V and J genes are TRBV11-2 and TRBJ2-3; perhaps TRBD2 as D (5 bases). The TCR comes from a girl aged 2 to 10 with aplastic anemia, due to receive a stem cell transplant. This CDR3 reads CASSLDRGRSDTQYF. DNA of the CDR3: TGTGCCAGCAGCTTAGATCGCGGGCGCTCAGATACGCAGTATTTT.